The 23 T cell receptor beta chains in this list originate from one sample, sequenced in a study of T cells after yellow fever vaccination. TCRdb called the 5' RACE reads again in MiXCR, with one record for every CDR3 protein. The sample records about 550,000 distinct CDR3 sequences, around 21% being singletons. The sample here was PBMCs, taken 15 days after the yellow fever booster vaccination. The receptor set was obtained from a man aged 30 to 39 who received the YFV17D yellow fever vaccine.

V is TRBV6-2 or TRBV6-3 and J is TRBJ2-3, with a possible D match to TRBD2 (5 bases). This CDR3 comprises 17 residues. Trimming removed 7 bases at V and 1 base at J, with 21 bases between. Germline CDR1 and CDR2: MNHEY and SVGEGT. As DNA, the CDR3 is TGTGCCAGCACCAAACCCCACTTAGCGCGAGGCACAGATACGCAGTATTTT. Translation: CASTKPHLARGTDTQYF.

The CDR3, as DNA: TGTGCCAGCAGCCCAGGACAGGGGGGAAGTCAGCCCCAGCATTTT. Translated, it gives CASSPGQGGSQPQHF. This chain connects TRBV3-1 to TRBJ1-5; 10 nucleotides line up with TRBD1. The CDR3 spans 15 residues. Losses at the gene ends were 4 bases for V and 6 bases for J; bases not matched to a gene: 6. Germline V gene sequence: CDR1 LGHDT, CDR2 YNNKEL (reference sequence).

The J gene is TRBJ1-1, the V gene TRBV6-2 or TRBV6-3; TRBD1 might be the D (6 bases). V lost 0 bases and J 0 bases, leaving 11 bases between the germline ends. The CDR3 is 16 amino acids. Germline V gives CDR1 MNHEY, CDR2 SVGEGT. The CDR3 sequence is CASSYSGWGLNTEAFF. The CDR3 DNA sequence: TGTGCCAGCAGTTACTCCGGTTGGGGGCTGAACACTGAAGCTTTCTTT.

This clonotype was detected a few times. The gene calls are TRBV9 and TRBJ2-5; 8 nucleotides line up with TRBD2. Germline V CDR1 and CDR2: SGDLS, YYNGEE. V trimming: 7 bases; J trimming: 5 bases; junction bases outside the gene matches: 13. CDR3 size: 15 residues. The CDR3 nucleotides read TGTGCCAGCGGACTCGGGACTAGAGATGGGGAGACCCAGTACTTC. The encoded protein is CASGLGTRDGETQYF.

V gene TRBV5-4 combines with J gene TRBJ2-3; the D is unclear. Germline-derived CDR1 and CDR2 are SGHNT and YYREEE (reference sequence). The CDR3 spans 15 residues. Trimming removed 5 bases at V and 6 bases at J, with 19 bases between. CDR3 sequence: CASRGGPRASDTQYF. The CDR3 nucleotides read TGTGCCAGCAGGGGTGGGCCCCGGGCATCTGATACGCAGTATTTT.

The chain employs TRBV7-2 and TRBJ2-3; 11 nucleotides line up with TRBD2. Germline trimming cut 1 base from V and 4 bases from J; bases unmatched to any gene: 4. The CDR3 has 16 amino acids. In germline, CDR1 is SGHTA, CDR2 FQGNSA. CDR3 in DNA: TGTGCCAGCAGCTTAGATAAACTAGCGGGAGCAGATACGCAGTATTTT. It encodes CASSLDKLAGADTQYF.

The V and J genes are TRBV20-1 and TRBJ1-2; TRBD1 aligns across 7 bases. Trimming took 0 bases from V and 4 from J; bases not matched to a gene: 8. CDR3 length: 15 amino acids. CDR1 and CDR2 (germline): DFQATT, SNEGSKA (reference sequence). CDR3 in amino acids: CSARDMDRPFYGYTF. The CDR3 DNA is TGCAGTGCTAGAGATATGGACAGGCCTTTCTATGGCTACACCTTC.

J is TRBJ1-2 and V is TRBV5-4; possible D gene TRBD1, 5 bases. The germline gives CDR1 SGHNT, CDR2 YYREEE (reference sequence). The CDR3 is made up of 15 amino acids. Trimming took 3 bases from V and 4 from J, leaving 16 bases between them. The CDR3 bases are TGTGCCAGCAGCTCCGGGACCACGAGGGGCTATGGCTACACCTTC. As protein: CASSSGTTRGYGYTF. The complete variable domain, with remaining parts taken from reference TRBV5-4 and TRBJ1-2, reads ETGVTQSPTHLIKTRGQQVTLRCSSQSGHNTVSWYQQALGQGPQFIFQYYREEENGRGNFPPRFSGLQFPNYSSELNVNALELDDSALYLCASSSGTTRGYGYTFGSGTRLTVV.

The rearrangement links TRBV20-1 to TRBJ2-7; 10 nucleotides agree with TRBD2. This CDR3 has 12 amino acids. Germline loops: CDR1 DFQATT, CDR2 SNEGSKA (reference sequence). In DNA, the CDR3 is TGCAGCATTACTAGCGGGGACTACGAGCAGTACTTC. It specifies CSITSGDYEQYF.

The CDR3 DNA is TGTGCCAGCAGCCAGGTTCGTCAGCCCCAGCATTTT. It encodes CASSQVRQPQHF. V is TRBV12-3 or TRBV12-4 and J is TRBJ1-5; D not certain. The CDR3 runs to 12 residues. V was cut by 6 bases and J by 6 bases, with 9 bases left in between.

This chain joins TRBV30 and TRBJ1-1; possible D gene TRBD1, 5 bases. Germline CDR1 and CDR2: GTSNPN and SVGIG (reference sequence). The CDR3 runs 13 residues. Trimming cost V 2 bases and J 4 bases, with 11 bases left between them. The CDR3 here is CAWSNTRATEAFF. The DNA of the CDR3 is TGTGCCTGGAGTAACACCAGGGCCACTGAAGCTTTCTTT.

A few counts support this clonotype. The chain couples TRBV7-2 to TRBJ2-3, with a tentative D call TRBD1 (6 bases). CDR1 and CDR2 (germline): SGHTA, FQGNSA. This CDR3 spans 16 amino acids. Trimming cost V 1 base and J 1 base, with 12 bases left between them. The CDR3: CASSLGGLSGTDTQYF. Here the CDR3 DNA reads TGTGCCAGCAGCTTAGGGGGGCTTTCTGGCACAGATACGCAGTATTTT.

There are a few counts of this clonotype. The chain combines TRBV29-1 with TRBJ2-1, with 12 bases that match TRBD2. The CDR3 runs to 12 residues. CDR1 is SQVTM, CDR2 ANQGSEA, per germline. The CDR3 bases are TGCAGTGGACTAGCGGGATACAATGAGCAGTTCTTC. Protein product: CSGLAGYNEQFF.

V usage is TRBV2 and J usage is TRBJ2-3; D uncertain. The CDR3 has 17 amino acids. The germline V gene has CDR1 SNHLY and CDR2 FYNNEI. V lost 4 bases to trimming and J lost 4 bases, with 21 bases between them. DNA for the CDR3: TGTGCCAGCAGTGGACCATTAGCCTCCCTCGATGCAGATACGCAGTATTTT. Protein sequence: CASSGPLASLDADTQYF. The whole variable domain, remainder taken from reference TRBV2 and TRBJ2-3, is EPEVTQTPSHQVTQMGQEVILRCVPISNHLYFYWYRQILGQKVEFLVSFYNNEISEKSEIFDDQFSVERPDGSNFTLKIRSTKLEDSAMYFCASSGPLASLDADTQYFGPGTRLTVL.

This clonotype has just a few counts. In DNA form, the CDR3 reads TGTGCCAGCAGTTTAGCGATGGGTCGTGAGCAGTTCTTC. Protein product: CASSLAMGREQFF. The chain joins TRBV12-3 or TRBV12-4 to TRBJ2-1; no firm D call. The CDR3 spans 13 residues. Trimming took off 0 bases at V and 9 bases at J, with 9 bases between the two ends.

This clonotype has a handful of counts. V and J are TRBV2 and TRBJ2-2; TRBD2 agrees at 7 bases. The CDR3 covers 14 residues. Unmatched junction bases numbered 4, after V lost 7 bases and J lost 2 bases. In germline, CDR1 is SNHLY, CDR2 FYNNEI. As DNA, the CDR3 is TGTGCCAGCACTCCGGGACTAAACACCGGGGAGCTGTTTTTT. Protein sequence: CASTPGLNTGELFF.

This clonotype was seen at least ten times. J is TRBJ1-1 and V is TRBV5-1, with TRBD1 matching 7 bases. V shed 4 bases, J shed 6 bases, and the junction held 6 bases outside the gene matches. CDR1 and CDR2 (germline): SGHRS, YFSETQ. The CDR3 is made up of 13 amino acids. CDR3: CASSVEGAPEAFF. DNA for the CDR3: TGCGCCAGCAGCGTAGAGGGGGCTCCTGAAGCTTTCTTT.

Written as DNA, the CDR3 is TGCAGCGTCACGGACAGAAACATTCAGTACTTC. This sequence encodes CSVTDRNIQYF. The chain uses TRBV29-1 and TRBJ2-4, with TRBD1 as a possible D gene (6 bases). This CDR3 is 11 amino acids long. The germline gives CDR1 SQVTM, CDR2 ANQGSEA. The V gene lost 6 bases and the J gene lost 6 bases, with 9 bases spanning the gap.

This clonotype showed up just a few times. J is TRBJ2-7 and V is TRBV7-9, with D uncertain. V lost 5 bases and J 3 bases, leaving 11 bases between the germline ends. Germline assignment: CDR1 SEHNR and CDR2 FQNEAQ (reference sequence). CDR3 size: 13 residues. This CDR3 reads CASSPLPDYEQYF. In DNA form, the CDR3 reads TGTGCCAGCAGCCCTCTGCCGGACTACGAGCAGTACTTC.

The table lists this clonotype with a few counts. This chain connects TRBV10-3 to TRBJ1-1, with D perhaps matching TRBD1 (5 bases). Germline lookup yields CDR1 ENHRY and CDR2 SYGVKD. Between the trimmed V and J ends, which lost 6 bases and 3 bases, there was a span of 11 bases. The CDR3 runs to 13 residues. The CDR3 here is CAISPWGDTEAFF. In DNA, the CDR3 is TGTGCCATCAGCCCCTGGGGGGACACTGAAGCTTTCTTT.

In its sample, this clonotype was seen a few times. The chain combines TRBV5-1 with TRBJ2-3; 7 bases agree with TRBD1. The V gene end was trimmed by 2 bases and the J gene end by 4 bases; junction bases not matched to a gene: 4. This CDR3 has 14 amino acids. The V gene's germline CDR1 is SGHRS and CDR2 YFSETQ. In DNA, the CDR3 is TGCGCCAGCAGCTTTTCCCAGGGGGCAGATACGCAGTATTTT. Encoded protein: CASSFSQGADTQYF.

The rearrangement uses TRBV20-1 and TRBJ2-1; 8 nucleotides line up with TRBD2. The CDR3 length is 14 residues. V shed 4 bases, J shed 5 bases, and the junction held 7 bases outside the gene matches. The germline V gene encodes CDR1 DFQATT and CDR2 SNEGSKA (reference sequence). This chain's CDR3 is CSAIGTSGDNEQFF. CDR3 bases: TGCAGTGCTATCGGTACTAGCGGAGACAATGAGCAGTTCTTC.

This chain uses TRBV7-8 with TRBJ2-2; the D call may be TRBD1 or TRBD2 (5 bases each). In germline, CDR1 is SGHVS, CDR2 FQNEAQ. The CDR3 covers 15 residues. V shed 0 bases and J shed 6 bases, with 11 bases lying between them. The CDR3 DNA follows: TGTGCCAGCAGCTTAGCTGGGGGATATTCCGGGGAGCTGTTTTTT. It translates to CASSLAGGYSGELFF.